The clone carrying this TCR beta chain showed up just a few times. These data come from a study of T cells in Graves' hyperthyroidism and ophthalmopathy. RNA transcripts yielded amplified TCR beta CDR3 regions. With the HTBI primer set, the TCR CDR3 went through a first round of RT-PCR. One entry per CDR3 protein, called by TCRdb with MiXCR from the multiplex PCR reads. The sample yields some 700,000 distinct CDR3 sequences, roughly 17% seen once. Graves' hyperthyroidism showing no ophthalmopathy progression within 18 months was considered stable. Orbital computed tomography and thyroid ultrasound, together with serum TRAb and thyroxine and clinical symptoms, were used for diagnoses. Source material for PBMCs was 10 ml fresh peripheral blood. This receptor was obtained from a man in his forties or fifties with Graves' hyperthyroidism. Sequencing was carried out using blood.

Written as DNA, the CDR3 is TGTGCCAGCAGCGTAGGGATCGCATATTCACCCCTCCACTTT. This sequence encodes CASSVGIAYSPLHF. J is TRBJ1-6 and V is TRBV9; D ambiguous. The CDR3 runs to 14 residues. Trimming stripped 0 bases from V and 8 bases from J, with 9 bases between. Germline CDR1 reads SGDLS; CDR2 reads YYNGEE.